The source of this TCR beta chain is a study of CD4+ T cells in melanoma. General study points: A reported correlation linked neoantigen-specific CD4+ T cells to CD8+, macrophage and B cell function. Reportedly, melanoma neoantigen-specific CD4+ T cells showed varied differentiation states.

Worth noting for this clone: Its matching antigen is unknown.

The table came from immunoSEQ multiplex PCR; TCRdb's copy has only in-frame clones and leaves some out. The profile shows about 13,000 clones, approximately 80% of them singletons. J lost 3 bases, V lost 4 bases, and 3 bases had no gene match. Germline V gene sequence: CDR1 SQVTM, CDR2 ANQGSEA. This CDR3 has 13 amino acids. The TCR was taken from a human donor with melanoma. The chain links TRBV29-1 to TRBJ2-5; 9 bases are a match to TRBD2. The sequencing sample was made of cells from a culture (not recorded whether cultured in vitro). For the CDR3, the DNA is TGCAGCGTTGTCGTAGCGGGGGAAGAGACCCAGTACTTC. Translated, it gives CSVVVAGEETQYF.